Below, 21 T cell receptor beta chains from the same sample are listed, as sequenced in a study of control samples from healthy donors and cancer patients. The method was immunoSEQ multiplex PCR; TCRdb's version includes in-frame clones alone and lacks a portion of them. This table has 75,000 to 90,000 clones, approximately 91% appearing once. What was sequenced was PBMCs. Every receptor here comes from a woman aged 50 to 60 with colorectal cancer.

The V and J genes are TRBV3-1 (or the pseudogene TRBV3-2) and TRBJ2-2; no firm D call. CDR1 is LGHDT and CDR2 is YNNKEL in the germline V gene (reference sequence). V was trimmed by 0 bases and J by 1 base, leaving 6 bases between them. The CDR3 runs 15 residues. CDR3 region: CASSQELLNTGELFF. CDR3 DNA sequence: TGTGCCAGCAGCCAAGAACTACTGAACACCGGGGAGCTGTTTTTT.

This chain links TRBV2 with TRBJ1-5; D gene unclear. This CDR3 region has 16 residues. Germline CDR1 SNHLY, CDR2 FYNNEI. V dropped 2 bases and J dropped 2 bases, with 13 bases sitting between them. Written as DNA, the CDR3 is TGTGCCAGCAGTGAAACCGGGGTGCTTGGCAATCAGCCCCAGCATTTT. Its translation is CASSETGVLGNQPQHF.

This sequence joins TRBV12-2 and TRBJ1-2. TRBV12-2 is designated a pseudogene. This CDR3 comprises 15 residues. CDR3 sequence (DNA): TGTGCAAGTCGCTTAGCGCAAGGGTTCTGCTATGGCTACACCTTC. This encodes CASRLAQGFCYGYTF.

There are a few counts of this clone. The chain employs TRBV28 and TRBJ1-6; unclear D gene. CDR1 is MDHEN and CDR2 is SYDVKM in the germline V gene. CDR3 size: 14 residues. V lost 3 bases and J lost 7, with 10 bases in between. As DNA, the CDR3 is TGTGCCAGCAGTTTCAGCGGAACAAATTCACCCCTCCACTTT. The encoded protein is CASSFSGTNSPLHF.

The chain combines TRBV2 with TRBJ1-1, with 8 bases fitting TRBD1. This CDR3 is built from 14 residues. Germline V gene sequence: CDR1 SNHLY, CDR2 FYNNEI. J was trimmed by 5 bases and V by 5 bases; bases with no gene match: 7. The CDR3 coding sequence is TGTGCCAGCAGTAAACGACAGGGGCGAACTGAAGCTTTCTTT. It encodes CASSKRQGRTEAFF.

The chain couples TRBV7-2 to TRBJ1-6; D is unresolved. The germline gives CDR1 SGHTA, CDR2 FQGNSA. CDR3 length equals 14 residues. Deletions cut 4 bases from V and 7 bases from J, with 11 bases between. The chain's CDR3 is CASSSPDGNSPLHF. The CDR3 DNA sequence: TGTGCCAGCAGCTCGCCGGACGGAAATTCACCCCTCCACTTT.

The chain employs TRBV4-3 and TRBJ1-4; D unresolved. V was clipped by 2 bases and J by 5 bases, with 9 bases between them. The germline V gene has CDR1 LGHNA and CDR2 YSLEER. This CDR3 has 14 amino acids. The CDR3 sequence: CASSQNPQNEKLFF. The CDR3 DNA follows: TGCGCCAGCAGCCAAAATCCCCAGAATGAAAAACTGTTTTTT.

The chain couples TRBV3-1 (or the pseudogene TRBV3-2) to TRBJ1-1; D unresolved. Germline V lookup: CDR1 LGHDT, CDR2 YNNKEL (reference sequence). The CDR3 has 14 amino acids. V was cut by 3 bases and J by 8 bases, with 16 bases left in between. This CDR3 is CASSQGQLTGEAFF. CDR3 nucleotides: TGTGCCAGCAGCCAGGGTCAATTGACGGGGGAAGCTTTCTTT.

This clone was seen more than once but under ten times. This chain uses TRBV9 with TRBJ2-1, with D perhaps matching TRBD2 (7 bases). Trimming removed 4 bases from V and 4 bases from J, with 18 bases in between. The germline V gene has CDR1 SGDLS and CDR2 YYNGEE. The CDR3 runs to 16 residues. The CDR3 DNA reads TGTGCCAGCAGCACCCAGGGGCACGGGGGGTACAATGAGCAGTTCTTC. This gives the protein CASSTQGHGGYNEQFF.

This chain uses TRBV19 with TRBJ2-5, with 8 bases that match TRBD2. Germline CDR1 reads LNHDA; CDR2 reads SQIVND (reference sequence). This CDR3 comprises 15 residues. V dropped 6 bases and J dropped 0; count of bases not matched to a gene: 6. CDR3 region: CASRVSGGNQETQYF. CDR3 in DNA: TGTGCCAGTAGGGTGTCGGGGGGGAACCAAGAGACCCAGTACTTC.

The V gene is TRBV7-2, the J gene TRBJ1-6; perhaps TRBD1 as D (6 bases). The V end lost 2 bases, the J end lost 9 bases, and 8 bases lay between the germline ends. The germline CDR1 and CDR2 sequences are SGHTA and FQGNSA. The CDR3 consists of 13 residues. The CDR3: CASSLYRVSPLHF. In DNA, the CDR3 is TGTGCCAGCAGCTTATACAGGGTTTCACCCCTCCACTTT.

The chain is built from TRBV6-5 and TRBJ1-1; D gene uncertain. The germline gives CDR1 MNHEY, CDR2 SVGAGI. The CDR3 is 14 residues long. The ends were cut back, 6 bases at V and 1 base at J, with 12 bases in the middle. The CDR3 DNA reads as TGTGCCAGCAGCCGCGGGCTCGGGAACACTGAAGCTTTCTTT. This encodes CASSRGLGNTEAFF.

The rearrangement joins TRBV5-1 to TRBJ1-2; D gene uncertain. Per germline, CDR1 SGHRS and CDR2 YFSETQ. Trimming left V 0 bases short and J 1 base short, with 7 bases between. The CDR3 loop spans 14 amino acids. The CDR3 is CASSLGLGNYGYTF. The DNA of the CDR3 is TGCGCCAGCAGCTTGGGTTTGGGTAACTATGGCTACACCTTC.

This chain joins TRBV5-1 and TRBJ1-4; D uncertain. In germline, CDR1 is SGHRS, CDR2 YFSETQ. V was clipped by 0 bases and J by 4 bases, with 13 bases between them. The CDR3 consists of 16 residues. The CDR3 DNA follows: TGCGCCAGCAGCTTGGCCCCCCGGGGAGGTAATGAAAAACTGTTTTTT. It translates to CASSLAPRGGNEKLFF. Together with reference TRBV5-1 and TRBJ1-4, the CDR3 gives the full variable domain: KAGVTQTPRYLIKTRGQQVTLSCSPISGHRSVSWYQQTPGQGLQFLFEYFSETQRNKGNFPGRFSGRQFSNSRSEMNVSTLELGDSALYLCASSLAPRGGNEKLFFGSGTQLSVL.

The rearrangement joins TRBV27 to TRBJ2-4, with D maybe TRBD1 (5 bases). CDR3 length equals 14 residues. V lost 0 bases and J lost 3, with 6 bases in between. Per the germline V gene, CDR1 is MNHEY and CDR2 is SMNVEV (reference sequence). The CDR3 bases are TGTGCCAGCAGTTTATCAGACAGCAAAAACATTCAGTACTTC. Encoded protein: CASSLSDSKNIQYF.

As DNA, the CDR3 is TGTGCCAGCAGTCAAAAAACGGGGGGACAACATTTT. Its protein product is CASSQKTGGQHF. This sequence joins TRBV12-3 or TRBV12-4 and TRBJ1-5, with a tentative D call TRBD1 (6 bases). This CDR3 contains 12 residues. With 5 bases removed from V and 16 bases from J, the gap between germline ends came to 18 bases.

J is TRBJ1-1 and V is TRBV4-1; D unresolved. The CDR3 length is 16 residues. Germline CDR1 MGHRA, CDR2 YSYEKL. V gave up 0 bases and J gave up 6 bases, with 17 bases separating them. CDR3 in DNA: TGCGCCAGCAGCCAAGATCCGGGGAGCGGCGGGGCTGAAGCTTTCTTT. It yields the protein CASSQDPGSGGAEAFF.

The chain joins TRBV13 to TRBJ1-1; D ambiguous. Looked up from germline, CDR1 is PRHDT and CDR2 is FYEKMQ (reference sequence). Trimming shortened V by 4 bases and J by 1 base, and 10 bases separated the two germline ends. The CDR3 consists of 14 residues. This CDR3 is CASSSGRPNTEAFF. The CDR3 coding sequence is TGTGCCAGCAGCTCCGGACGGCCGAACACTGAAGCTTTCTTT.

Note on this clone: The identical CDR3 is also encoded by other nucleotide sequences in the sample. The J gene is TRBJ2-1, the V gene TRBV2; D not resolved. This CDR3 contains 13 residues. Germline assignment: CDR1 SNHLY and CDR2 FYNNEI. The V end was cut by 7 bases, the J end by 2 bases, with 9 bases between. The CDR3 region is CASKGRTYNEQFF. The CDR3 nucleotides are TGTGCCAGCAAAGGACGGACCTACAATGAGCAGTTCTTC.

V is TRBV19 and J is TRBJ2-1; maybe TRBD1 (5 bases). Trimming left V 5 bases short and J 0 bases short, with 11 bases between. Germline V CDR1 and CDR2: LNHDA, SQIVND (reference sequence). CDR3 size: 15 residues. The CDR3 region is CASSYDSSSYNEQFF. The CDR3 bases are TGTGCCAGTAGTTACGACAGTAGCTCCTACAATGAGCAGTTCTTC.

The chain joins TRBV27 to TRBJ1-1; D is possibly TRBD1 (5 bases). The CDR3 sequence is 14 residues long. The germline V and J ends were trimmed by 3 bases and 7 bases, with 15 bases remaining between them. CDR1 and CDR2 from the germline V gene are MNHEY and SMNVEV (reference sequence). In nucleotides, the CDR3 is TGTGCCAGCAGTTTTATTTCCCGACAGAGTGAAGCTTTCTTT. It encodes CASSFISRQSEAFF.